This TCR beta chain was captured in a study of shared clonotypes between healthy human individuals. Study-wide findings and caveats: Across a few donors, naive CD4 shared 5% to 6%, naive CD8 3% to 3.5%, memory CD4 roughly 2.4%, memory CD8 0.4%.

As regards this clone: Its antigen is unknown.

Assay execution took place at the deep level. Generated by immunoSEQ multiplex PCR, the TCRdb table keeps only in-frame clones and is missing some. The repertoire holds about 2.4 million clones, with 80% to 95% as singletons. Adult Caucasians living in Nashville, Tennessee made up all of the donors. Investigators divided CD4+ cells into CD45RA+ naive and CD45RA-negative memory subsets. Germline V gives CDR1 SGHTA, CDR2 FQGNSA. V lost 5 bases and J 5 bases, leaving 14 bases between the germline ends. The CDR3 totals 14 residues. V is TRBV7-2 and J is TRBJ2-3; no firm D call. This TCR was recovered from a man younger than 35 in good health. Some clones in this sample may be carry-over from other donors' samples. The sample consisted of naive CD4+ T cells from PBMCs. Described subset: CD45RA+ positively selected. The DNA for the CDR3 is TGTGCCAGCAGCCAACGCAGTTCGGGAGATACGCAGTATTTT. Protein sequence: CASSQRSSGDTQYF.